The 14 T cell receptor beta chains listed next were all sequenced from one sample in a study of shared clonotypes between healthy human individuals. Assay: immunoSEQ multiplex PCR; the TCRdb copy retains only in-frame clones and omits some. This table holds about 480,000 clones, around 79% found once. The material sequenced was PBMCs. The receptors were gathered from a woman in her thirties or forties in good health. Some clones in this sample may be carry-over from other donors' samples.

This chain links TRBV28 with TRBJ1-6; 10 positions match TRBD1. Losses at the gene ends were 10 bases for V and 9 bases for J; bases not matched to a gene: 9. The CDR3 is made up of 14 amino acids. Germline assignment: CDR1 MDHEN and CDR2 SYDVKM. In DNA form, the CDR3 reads TGTGCCACCACATTCCGGGACAGGGGTTCACCCCTCCACTTT. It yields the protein CATTFRDRGSPLHF.

Here the CDR3 DNA reads TGTGCCAGCAGTGAAATGAGGGGGAGAGACACCGGGGAGCTGTTTTTT. Residues: CASSEMRGRDTGELFF. The V and J genes are TRBV25-1 and TRBJ2-2, with D perhaps TRBD1 (6 bases). The V end lost 2 bases, the J end lost 3 bases, and 13 bases lay between the germline ends. The germline V gene has CDR1 MGHDK and CDR2 SYGVNS. The CDR3 is made up of 16 amino acids.

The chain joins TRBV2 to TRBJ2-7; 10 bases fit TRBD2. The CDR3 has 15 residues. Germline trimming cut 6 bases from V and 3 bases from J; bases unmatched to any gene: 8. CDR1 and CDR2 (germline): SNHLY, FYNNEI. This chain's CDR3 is CASSERTSGNYEQYF. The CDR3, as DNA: TGTGCCAGCAGCGAAAGGACTAGCGGAAACTACGAGCAGTACTTC.

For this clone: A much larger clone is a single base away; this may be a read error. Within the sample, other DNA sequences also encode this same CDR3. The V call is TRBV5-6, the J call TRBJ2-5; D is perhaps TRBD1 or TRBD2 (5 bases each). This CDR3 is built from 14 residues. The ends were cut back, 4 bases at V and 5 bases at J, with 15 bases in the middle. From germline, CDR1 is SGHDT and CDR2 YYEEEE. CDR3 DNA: TGTGCCAGCAGCCTTGGGACCCGAGGGGAGACCCAGTACTTC. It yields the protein CASSLGTRGETQYF.

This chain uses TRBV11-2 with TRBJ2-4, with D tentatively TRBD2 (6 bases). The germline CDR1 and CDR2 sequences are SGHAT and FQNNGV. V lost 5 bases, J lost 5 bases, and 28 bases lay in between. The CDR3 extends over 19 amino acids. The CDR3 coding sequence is TGTGCCAGCAGCGGCTGGGCAGCGCGGGGCCTCGCGACACAAAACATTCAGTACTTC. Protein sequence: CASSGWAARGLATQNIQYF. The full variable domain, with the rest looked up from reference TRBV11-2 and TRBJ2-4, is EAGVAQSPRYKIIEKRQSVAFWCNPISGHATLYWYQQILGQGPKLLIQFQNNGVVDDSQLPKDRFSAERLKGVDSTLKIQPAKLEDSAVYLCASSGWAARGLATQNIQYFGAGTRLSVL.

For the CDR3, the DNA is TGTGCCAGCAGTTCCCCGGGCAGCCCGAGCACAGATACGCAGTATTTT. Protein product: CASSSPGSPSTDTQYF. The gene calls are TRBV28 and TRBJ2-3, with D hard to call. Trimming took off 4 bases at V and 0 bases at J, with 14 bases between the two ends. This CDR3 has 16 residues. Germline CDR1 and CDR2: MDHEN and SYDVKM. The full variable domain, with the rest looked up from reference TRBV28 and TRBJ2-3, is DVKVTQSSRYLVKRTGEKVFLECVQDMDHENMFWYRQDPGLGLRLIYFSYDVKMKEKGDIPEGYSVSREKKERFSLILESASTNQTSMYLCASSSPGSPSTDTQYFGPGTRLTVL.

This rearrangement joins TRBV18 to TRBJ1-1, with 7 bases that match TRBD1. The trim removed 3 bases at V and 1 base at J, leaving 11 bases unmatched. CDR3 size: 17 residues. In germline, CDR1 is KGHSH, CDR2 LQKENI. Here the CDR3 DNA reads TGTGCCAGCTCACCGCGCAGGGGGTTTCATGAGAACACTGAAGCTTTCTTT. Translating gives CASSPRRGFHENTEAFF. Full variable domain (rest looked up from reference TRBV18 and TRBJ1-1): NAGVMQNPRHLVRRRGQEARLRCSPMKGHSHVYWYRQLPEEGLKFMVYLQKENIIDESGMPKERFSAEFPKEGPSILRIQQVVRGDSAAYFCASSPRRGFHENTEAFFGQGTRLTVV.

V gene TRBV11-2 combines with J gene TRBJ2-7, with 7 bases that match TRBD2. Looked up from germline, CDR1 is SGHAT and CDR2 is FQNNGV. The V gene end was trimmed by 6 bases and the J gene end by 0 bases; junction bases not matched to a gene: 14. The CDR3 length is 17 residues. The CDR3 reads CASRPSGKGGSSYEQYF. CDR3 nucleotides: TGTGCCAGCAGACCATCCGGGAAGGGCGGGAGCTCCTACGAGCAGTACTTC.

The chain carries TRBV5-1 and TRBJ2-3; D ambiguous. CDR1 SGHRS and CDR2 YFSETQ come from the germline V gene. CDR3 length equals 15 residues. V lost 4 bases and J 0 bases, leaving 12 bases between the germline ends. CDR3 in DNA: TGCGCCAGCAGCACCGGAAGTGGGAGCACAGATACGCAGTATTTT. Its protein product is CASSTGSGSTDTQYF.

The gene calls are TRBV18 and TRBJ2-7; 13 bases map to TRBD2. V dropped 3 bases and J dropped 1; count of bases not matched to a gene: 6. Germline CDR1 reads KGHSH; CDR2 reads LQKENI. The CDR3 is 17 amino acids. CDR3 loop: CASSPQGLAGESYEQYF. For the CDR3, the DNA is TGTGCCAGCTCACCTCAAGGACTAGCGGGAGAGTCCTACGAGCAGTACTTC. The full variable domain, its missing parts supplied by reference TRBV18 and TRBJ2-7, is NAGVMQNPRHLVRRRGQEARLRCSPMKGHSHVYWYRQLPEEGLKFMVYLQKENIIDESGMPKERFSAEFPKEGPSILRIQQVVRGDSAAYFCASSPQGLAGESYEQYFGPGTRLTVT.

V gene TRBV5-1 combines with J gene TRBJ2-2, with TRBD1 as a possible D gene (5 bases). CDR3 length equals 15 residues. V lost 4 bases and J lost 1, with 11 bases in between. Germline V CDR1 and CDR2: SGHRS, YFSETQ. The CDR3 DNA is TGCGCCAGCAGCCCAGGACACCTGAACACCGGGGAGCTGTTTTTT. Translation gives CASSPGHLNTGELFF.

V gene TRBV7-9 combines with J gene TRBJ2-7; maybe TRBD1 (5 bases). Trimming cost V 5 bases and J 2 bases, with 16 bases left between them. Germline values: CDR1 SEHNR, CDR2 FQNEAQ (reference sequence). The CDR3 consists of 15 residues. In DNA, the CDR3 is TGTGCCAGCAGCAACGACAGAACATTCGCCTACGAGCAGTACTTC. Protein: CASSNDRTFAYEQYF.

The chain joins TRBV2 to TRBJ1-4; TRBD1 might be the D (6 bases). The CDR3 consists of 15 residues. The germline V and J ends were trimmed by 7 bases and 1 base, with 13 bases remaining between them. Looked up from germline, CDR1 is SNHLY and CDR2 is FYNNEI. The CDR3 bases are TGTGCCAGCAACATACAGGGAGAAACTAATGAAAAACTGTTTTTT. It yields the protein CASNIQGETNEKLFF.

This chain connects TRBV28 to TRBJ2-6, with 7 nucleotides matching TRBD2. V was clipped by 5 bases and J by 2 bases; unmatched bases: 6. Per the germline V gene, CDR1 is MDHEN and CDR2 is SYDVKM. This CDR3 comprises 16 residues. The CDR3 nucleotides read TGTGCCAGCAGTCCTCTGGGAGGGGCTGGGGCCAACGTCCTGACTTTC. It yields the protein CASSPLGGAGANVLTF.